The 14 T cell receptor beta chains in this list originate from one sample, sequenced in a study of T cell clonality in common variable immunodeficiency. Repertoires were generated with immunoSEQ multiplex PCR, while TCRdb's copy carries only in-frame clones and drops some. The sample was found to contain under 50,000 clones, and every one recurs. Source material: peripheral blood mononuclear cells. The origin of the receptors is a person aged 18-70 years in good health.

The sample holds many counts of this clone. The read falls 3 residues short of the CDR3 end, and the missing part is taken from the germline J gene. The V call is TRBV20-1, the J call TRBJ2-3, with 14 positions matching TRBD2. CDR1 DFQATT and CDR2 SNEGSKA come from the germline V gene (reference sequence). The CDR3 sequence is 18 residues long. V lost 1 base and J lost 5; bases outside the gene matches: 11. The covered CDR3 bases are TGCAGTGCTAGAGTTCCCGGACTAGCGGGAGGTTTTAAAGATACG. Amino acid sequence: CSARVPGLAGGFKDT. The complete CDR3 protein is CSARVPGLAGGFKDTQYF.

This clone was counted many times. The read gets to within 3 residues of the CDR3 end, and the germline J gene fills in the rest. The chain has TRBV4-1 and TRBJ1-5, with TRBD1 matching over 8 bases. Germline V gene sequence: CDR1 MGHRA, CDR2 YSYEKL. V lost 0 bases and J lost 0; bases outside the gene matches: 4. This CDR3 region has 17 residues. This CDR3 reads CASSQDHRGYSNQPQHF. CDR3 DNA (partial): TGCGCCAGCAGCCAAGATCACAGGGGGTATAGCAATCAGCCC.

This clone was observed at least ten times. From the germline J gene comes the end of the CDR3, since the read stops 3 residues before it. The genes are TRBV7-8 and TRBJ2-7, with no clear D. CDR1 and CDR2 (germline): SGHVS, FQNEAQ. The CDR3 loop spans 13 amino acids. CDR3 amino acids: CAITGSSSYEQYF. CDR3 DNA, as far as it was read: TGTGCAATTACGGGTTCCAGCTCCTACGAG.

This clone appeared many times. The covered CDR3 bases are TGTGCCAGCAGTCAGGGGGCGCAATATAATTCACCC. Amino acid sequence: CASSQGAQYNSP. The full CDR3 is CASSQGAQYNSPLHF. The V gene is TRBV9, the J gene TRBJ1-6; 8 positions agree with TRBD1. The observed sequence ends 3 residues before the CDR3 terminus, with the missing tail filled in from the germline J gene. CDR1 and CDR2 (germline): SGDLS, YYNGEE. The CDR3 has 15 amino acids. J lost 4 bases, V lost 5 bases, and 5 bases had no gene match.

Ten or more counts support this clone. Coverage ceases 3 residues before the CDR3 finishes, and the germline J gene fills in the end. This sequence joins TRBV6-4 and TRBJ2-2, with TRBD2 matching 11 bases. Germline V gene data show CDR1 as MRHNA and CDR2 as SNTAGT. The CDR3 covers 16 residues. V lost 0 bases, J lost 4 bases, and 1 base stayed unmatched. The CDR3 loop is CASSDSTSGGTGELFF. The CDR3 DNA, read in part, is TGTGCCAGCAGTGACTCCACTAGCGGGGGCACCGGGGAG.

This clone was found many times. The sequenced fragment ends 3 residues before the CDR3 boundary, so the rest is inferred from the germline J gene. This sequence joins TRBV18 and TRBJ2-1; the match to TRBD1 covers 9 bases. V gave up 5 bases and J gave up 4 bases; unmatched junction bases: 12. The germline gives CDR1 KGHSH, CDR2 LQKENI. The CDR3 is made up of 17 amino acids. Partial CDR3 DNA: TGTGCCAGCTCAGTCCGGACAGGGGACAATCTATACAATGAG. Residues: CASSVRTGDNLYNE. The full CDR3 protein reads CASSVRTGDNLYNEQFF.

This clone was counted at least ten times. A junction end diverges from the germline sequence, so it may reflect a read error. Read sequence stops 3 residues before the CDR3 end, and the germline J gene provides the missing end. The J gene is TRBJ2-6, the V gene TRBV5-1, with a possible D match to TRBD1 (6 bases). CDR3 length: 18 amino acids. Germline-derived CDR1 and CDR2 are SGHRS and YFSETQ. The CDR3 spells CASRLDSNPRSGANVLTF. Partial CDR3 DNA: TGCGCCAGCAGATTGGACAGCAATCCCCGATCTGGGGCCAACGTC.

Ten or more counts support this clone. The read comes to an end 3 residues before the CDR3 does, leaving the germline J gene to fill in the end. The V and J genes are TRBV30 and TRBJ1-5; D possibly corresponds to TRBD1 (6 bases). Deletions cut 4 bases from V and 7 bases from J, with 20 bases between. The germline V gene encodes CDR1 GTSNPN and CDR2 SVGIG (reference sequence). This CDR3 contains 15 residues. The CDR3 DNA, read in part, is TGTGCCTGGATGAAAGGGGGGGGGATAGGACAGCCC. Its translation is CAWMKGGGIGQP. The whole CDR3 reads CAWMKGGGIGQPQHF.

This clone was found many times. The DNA ends 3 residues before the CDR3 does, and the rest of the CDR3 is filled in from the germline J gene. The chain joins TRBV7-2 to TRBJ2-5; the match to TRBD2 covers 9 bases. CDR1 is SGHTA and CDR2 is FQGNSA in the germline V gene. V lost 3 bases, J lost 5 bases, and 4 bases stayed unmatched. There are 14 residues in the CDR3. The CDR3 sequence is CASSFSGGWETQYF. Partial CDR3 DNA: TGTGCCAGCAGCTTTAGCGGGGGATGGGAGACC.

In this sample, this clone turned up many times. With the read ending 3 residues before the CDR3 end, the germline J gene is used to fill in that end. The V call is TRBV30, the J call TRBJ1-3; D uncertain. Trimming left V 0 bases short and J 4 bases short, with 7 bases between. The germline gives CDR1 GTSNPN, CDR2 SVGIG (reference sequence). The CDR3 is 13 amino acids. The CDR3 reads CAWSVQRGNTIYF. Partial CDR3 DNA: TGTGCCTGGAGTGTCCAAAGGGGAAACACC.

This clone was found many times. The read terminates 3 residues ahead of where the CDR3 ends, so the germline J gene completes it. This chain joins TRBV28 and TRBJ1-2; TRBD1 agrees at 7 bases. This CDR3 contains 15 residues. Trimming removed 4 bases from V and 0 bases from J; junction bases left unmatched: 5. Germline CDR1 reads MDHEN; CDR2 reads SYDVKM. The CDR3 sequence is CASSSQGGANYGYTF. The sequenced part of the CDR3 DNA is TGTGCCAGCAGTTCGCAGGGGGGCGCTAACTATGGC.

This clone was picked up many times. The CDR3 bases that were read are TGTGCCAGCAGTGTCCTAGCGGGAGCTTCCAATGAG. It yields the protein CASSVLAGASNE. The whole CDR3 reads CASSVLAGASNEQFF. The chain links TRBV6-4 to TRBJ2-1; 10 bases match TRBD2. The missing CDR3 end, 3 residues past where the read stops, is filled in from the germline J gene. The V and J ends lost 4 bases and 6 bases, in that order; junction bases with no gene match: 6. Germline assignment: CDR1 MRHNA and CDR2 SNTAGT. There are 15 residues in the CDR3.

This clone occurred many times. The DNA ends 3 residues before the CDR3 does, and the rest of the CDR3 is filled in from the germline J gene. The chain has TRBV7-9 and TRBJ2-5; maybe TRBD1 (5 bases). Germline-derived CDR1 and CDR2 are SEHNR and FQNEAQ (reference sequence). V shed 1 base and J shed 0 bases, with 9 bases lying between them. The CDR3 spans 15 residues. The covered CDR3 bases are TGTGCCAGCAGCTTAGTCCAGGGTCACCAAGAGACC. It yields the protein CASSLVQGHQET. The whole CDR3 protein reads CASSLVQGHQETQYF.

This clone was seen at least ten times. The read finishes 3 residues shy of the CDR3 end, and the germline J gene is used to complete it. The chain employs TRBV7-9 and TRBJ2-7; TRBD2 might be the D (5 bases). The CDR3 sequence is 13 residues long. Germline assignment: CDR1 SEHNR and CDR2 FQNEAQ (reference sequence). V shed 2 bases and J shed 3 bases, with 8 bases lying between them. The CDR3 DNA, read in part, is TGTGCCAGCAGCTTAATTGCGGGCTACGAG. Amino acid sequence: CASSLIAGYE. The entire CDR3 reads CASSLIAGYEQYF.